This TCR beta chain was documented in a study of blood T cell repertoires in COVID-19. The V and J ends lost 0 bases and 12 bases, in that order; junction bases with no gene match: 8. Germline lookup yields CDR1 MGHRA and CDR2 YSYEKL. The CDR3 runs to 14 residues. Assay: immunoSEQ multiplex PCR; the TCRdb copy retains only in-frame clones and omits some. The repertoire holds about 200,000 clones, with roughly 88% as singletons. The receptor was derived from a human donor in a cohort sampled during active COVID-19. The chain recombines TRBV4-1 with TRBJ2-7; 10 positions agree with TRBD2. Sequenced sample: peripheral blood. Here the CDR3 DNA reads TGCGCCAGCAGCCAAGAGGCCAGCGGGAGGGCTATGTACTTC. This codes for CASSQEASGRAMYF.